In this sample, the clone carrying this T cell receptor beta chain turned up many times. Its antigen remains unknown. CDR3 length: 14 residues. V was clipped by 5 bases and J by 1 base; unmatched bases: 7. Germline values: CDR1 DFQATT, CDR2 SNEGSKA (reference sequence). The entry originates in a study of T cells after yellow fever vaccination. Overall study results and limits: It was the secondary response that reached its peak faster, day 5 versus 15, but it was weaker. Some clonotypes, a small share, were shared between CD4 and CD8 compartments.

TCRdb analysed the 5' RACE reads with MiXCR anew, one entry per CDR3 protein. The sample carries some 350,000 distinct CDR3 sequences, 6.2% recorded once. Sequencing was performed on PBMCs, taken 5 days after the yellow fever booster vaccination. This TCR came from a man between 25 and 39 years old who received the YFV17D yellow fever vaccine. The chain is built from TRBV20-1 and TRBJ1-1; TRBD1 matches 7 bases. Here the CDR3 DNA reads TGCAGTGCTCGGTCCGGGACAGAGAACACTGAAGCTTTCTTT. Translating gives CSARSGTENTEAFF.